The 25 T cell receptor beta chains reported below all come from one sample, sequenced in a study of metastatic and nonmetastatic thyroid tumors. Among the patients, none had received any treatment before thyroid surgery. TCRdb re-called the PCR reads through MiXCR. The sample shows tens of thousands of clones, roughly 15% of them seen only once. The sequenced sample was blood. The receptors shown here come from a female donor with papillary thyroid cancer or a benign thyroid nodule (not recorded which). Some clones in this sample may be carry-over from other donors' samples.

This clone was found many times. The chain uses TRBV10-1 and TRBJ2-1; the match to TRBD2 covers 7 bases. Germline V gene lookup returns CDR1 WNHNN and CDR2 SYGVQD (reference sequence). The CDR3 length is 15 residues. Unmatched junction bases numbered 7, after V lost 2 bases and J lost 6 bases. Written as DNA, the CDR3 is TGCGCCAGCAGTGAGGGCGGGGGAATGGTCAATGAGCAGTTCTTC. It specifies CASSEGGGMVNEQFF.

A word on this clone: At one end, the junction sequence differs from germline, possibly due to a read error. CDR3 DNA: TGTGCCAGCAGCCAAGATCCCGGGCAGCCTAATGAAAAACCGTTTTTT. This translates into CASSQDPGQPNEKPFF. This sequence joins TRBV3-1 and TRBJ1-4; D ambiguous. CDR1 is LGHDT, CDR2 YNNKEL, per germline (reference sequence). The CDR3 length is 16 residues.

This clone was seen repeatedly, ten times or more. CDR3 amino acids: CASSPMRGNQPQHF. The CDR3 DNA follows: TGTGCCAGCAGCCCTATGAGGGGCAATCAGCCCCAGCATTTT. The chain is built from TRBV28 and TRBJ1-5; no reliable D call. Germline V lookup: CDR1 MDHEN, CDR2 SYDVKM. CDR3 length: 14 residues. The V gene lost 6 bases and the J gene lost 2 bases, with 11 bases spanning the gap.

This clone came up once. J is TRBJ2-5 and V is TRBV5-6, with 9 bases that match TRBD2. With 4 bases clipped from V and 5 bases from J, the junction kept 18 bases outside the gene matches. Germline V gene sequence: CDR1 SGHDT, CDR2 YYEEEE. The length of the CDR3 is 18 residues. The CDR3 spells CASSRQASGMGSGETQYF. Written as DNA, the CDR3 is TGTGCCAGCAGCCGTCAGGCTAGCGGGATGGGTAGTGGTGAGACCCAGTACTTC.

At least ten counts were recorded for this clone. The gene calls are TRBV2 and TRBJ2-5; TRBD1 agrees at 7 bases. Germline CDR1 is SNHLY and CDR2 is FYNNEI. V was pared by 6 bases and J by 7 bases, with 2 bases of the junction left unmatched. The CDR3 totals 11 residues. CDR3 coding DNA: TGTGCCAGCAGCCGACAGGGGACCCAGTACTTC. Its translation: CASSRQGTQYF.

This clone was recorded a few times. The J gene is TRBJ2-7, the V gene TRBV20-1; no firm D call. The CDR3 extends over 15 amino acids. Deletions cut 4 bases from V and 4 bases from J, with 20 bases between. Germline CDR1 DFQATT, CDR2 SNEGSKA (reference sequence). The DNA for the CDR3 is TGCAGTGCTATACTCCGGGTGCCCCTCCAATACGAGCAGTACTTC. Residues: CSAILRVPLQYEQYF.

This clone showed up many times. V is TRBV5-1 and J is TRBJ2-5, with a possible D match to TRBD2 (6 bases). CDR1 is SGHRS, CDR2 YFSETQ, per germline. Deletions cut 3 bases from V and 3 bases from J, with 15 bases between. This CDR3 is 15 amino acids long. This chain's CDR3 is CASSSLPQREETQYF. The CDR3 DNA follows: TGCGCCAGCAGCTCCTTACCCCAGCGGGAAGAGACCCAGTACTTC. The variable domain in full, completed from reference TRBV5-1 and TRBJ2-5, reads KAGVTQTPRYLIKTRGQQVTLSCSPISGHRSVSWYQQTPGQGLQFLFEYFSETQRNKGNFPGRFSGRQFSNSRSEMNVSTLELGDSALYLCASSSLPQREETQYFGPGTRLLVL.

There are many counts of this clone. V and J are TRBV4-1 and TRBJ2-5; TRBD2 agrees at 13 bases. The CDR3 runs 17 residues. CDR1 and CDR2 (germline): MGHRA, YSYEKL. V shed 1 base and J 2 bases; nucleotides not matched to a gene: 4. The CDR3 sequence: CASSQVGLAGDQETQYF. In DNA form, the CDR3 reads TGCGCCAGCAGCCAAGTCGGACTAGCGGGAGATCAAGAGACCCAGTACTTC.

The sample holds many counts of this clone. J is TRBJ2-7 and V is TRBV28; TRBD1 matches at 12 bases. After removal of 2 bases from V and 3 bases from J, the junction contained 5 bases not matched to a gene. This CDR3 is built from 16 residues. Germline lookup yields CDR1 MDHEN and CDR2 SYDVKM. The CDR3 here is CASSLPGQGAFYEQYF. The CDR3 DNA is TGTGCCAGCAGTTTACCGGGACAGGGGGCATTCTACGAGCAGTACTTC. The variable domain in full, completed from reference TRBV28 and TRBJ2-7, reads DVKVTQSSRYLVKRTGEKVFLECVQDMDHENMFWYRQDPGLGLRLIYFSYDVKMKEKGDIPEGYSVSREKKERFSLILESASTNQTSMYLCASSLPGQGAFYEQYFGPGTRLTVT.

This chain uses TRBV12-3 or TRBV12-4 with TRBJ2-7, with TRBD1 matching 7 bases. This CDR3 contains 14 residues. Losses at the gene ends were 10 bases for V and 0 bases for J; bases not matched to a gene: 9. The CDR3 loop reads CANSSGQVSYEQYF. DNA of the CDR3: TGTGCCAACAGCTCCGGACAGGTCTCCTACGAGCAGTACTTC.

This clone was picked up many times. This chain links TRBV11-1 with TRBJ2-7, with D perhaps TRBD1 or TRBD2 (6 bases each). This CDR3 contains 16 residues. V lost 4 bases to trimming and J lost 0 bases, with 16 bases between them. Germline lookup yields CDR1 SGHAT and CDR2 FQDESV (reference sequence). This CDR3 is CASSSAGGVSSYEQYF. In nucleotides, the CDR3 is TGTGCCAGCAGCTCCGCCGGGGGCGTTAGCTCCTACGAGCAGTACTTC.

At least ten counts were recorded for this clone. The chain combines TRBV20-1 with TRBJ2-2; 9 bases align to TRBD2. The CDR3 contains 16 residues. Germline CDR1 reads DFQATT; CDR2 reads SNEGSKA (reference sequence). Trimming removed 6 bases from V and 7 bases from J; junction bases left unmatched: 15. The CDR3 loop reads CSAPQSASGIGGELFF. DNA for the CDR3: TGCAGTGCACCTCAATCGGCTAGCGGGATCGGCGGGGAGCTGTTTTTT.

The chain has TRBV7-6 and TRBJ2-7, with D possibly being TRBD1 or TRBD2 (5 bases each). This CDR3 is built from 16 residues. Germline V gene data show CDR1 as SGHVS and CDR2 as FNYEAQ. The V end was cut by 3 bases, the J end by 0 bases, with 15 bases between. The CDR3 region has the DNA TGTGCCAGCAGCTTGGATTCCAGGGAGATCTCCTACGAGCAGTACTTC. Protein product: CASSLDSREISYEQYF.

This clone was counted ten times or more. CDR3 nucleotide sequence: TGTGCCATCAGTGGGAGGGGGGGTGAGGGCAATGAGCAGTTCTTC. Translation: CAISGRGGEGNEQFF. The gene calls are TRBV10-3 and TRBJ2-1; TRBD2 is a possible D gene (7 bases). V lost 4 bases and J lost 6, with 16 bases in between. CDR1 ENHRY and CDR2 SYGVKD come from the germline V gene. CDR3 size: 15 residues.

This clone was seen many times. This chain connects TRBV20-1 to TRBJ2-7; D may be TRBD2 (6 bases). Germline values: CDR1 DFQATT, CDR2 SNEGSKA (reference sequence). Between the trimmed V and J ends, which lost 6 bases and 5 bases, there was a span of 8 bases. The CDR3 totals 10 residues. CDR3 in DNA: TGCAGTGCAGGGGAGGACGAGCAGTACTTC. Residues: CSAGEDEQYF.

The chain carries TRBV5-1 and TRBJ1-2; D is ambiguous. Trimming shortened V by 0 bases and J by 2 bases, and 8 bases separated the two germline ends. The germline CDR1 and CDR2 sequences are SGHRS and YFSETQ. The CDR3 length is 14 residues. The CDR3 DNA sequence: TGCGCCAGCAGCTTGGGAGGTTACAACTATGGCTACACCTTC. This translates into CASSLGGYNYGYTF.

This clone was recorded many times. V is TRBV5-1 and J is TRBJ2-7, with D possibly TRBD1 on 5 matching bases. Per germline, CDR1 SGHRS and CDR2 YFSETQ. The CDR3 loop spans 14 amino acids. V shed 1 base and J shed 0 bases, with 8 bases lying between them. CDR3 nucleotides: TGCGCCAGCAGCTTGACAGACAGCTCCTACGAGCAGTACTTC. Translated: CASSLTDSSYEQYF.

This clone was observed at least ten times. J is TRBJ1-2 and V is TRBV7-9; 9 nucleotides match TRBD1. Losses at the gene ends were 5 bases for V and 6 bases for J; bases not matched to a gene: 4. The CDR3 sequence is 13 residues long. CDR1 and CDR2 from the germline V gene are SEHNR and FQNEAQ (reference sequence). This CDR3 is CASSPQGADGYTF. The CDR3 DNA follows: TGTGCCAGCAGCCCACAGGGGGCGGATGGCTACACCTTC.

The chain is built from TRBV30 and TRBJ1-2; maybe TRBD1 (5 bases). V shed 0 bases and J shed 8 bases, with 13 bases lying between them. The CDR3 covers 13 residues. Germline assignment: CDR1 GTSNPN and CDR2 SVGIG (reference sequence). The CDR3 bases are TGTGCCTGGAGTGTAAGACAGCTCCTCGGCTACACCTTC. This encodes CAWSVRQLLGYTF.

This clone was detected many times. V and J are TRBV28 and TRBJ2-7; no clear D. This CDR3 has 15 residues. Germline V CDR1 and CDR2: MDHEN, SYDVKM. Trimming cost V 2 bases and J 3 bases, with 14 bases left between them. The CDR3 loop reads CASSLGGEGLYEQYF. The DNA for the CDR3 is TGTGCCAGCAGTTTAGGTGGGGAAGGTCTCTACGAGCAGTACTTC.

This clone occurred a few times. The chain carries TRBV19 and TRBJ1-5, with D possibly matching TRBD1 (6 bases). The V and J ends lost 3 bases and 2 bases respectively, with 11 bases between them. The CDR3 spans 15 residues. Germline CDR1 and CDR2: LNHDA and SQIVND (reference sequence). CDR3 region: CASSIGQGCNQPQHF. Written as DNA, the CDR3 is TGTGCCAGTAGTATTGGGCAGGGGTGCAATCAGCCCCAGCATTTT.

This clone was observed many times. The chain combines TRBV2 with TRBJ2-6; D may be TRBD1 or TRBD2 (5 bases each). CDR3 length: 15 residues. The germline V gene has CDR1 SNHLY and CDR2 FYNNEI. The V end was cut by 6 bases, the J end by 0 bases, with 9 bases between. CDR3 region: CASSGAGSGANVLTF. The DNA of the CDR3 is TGTGCCAGCAGCGGGGCGGGCTCTGGGGCCAACGTCCTGACTTTC.

This clone was seen repeatedly, ten times or more. Possible read error: a much larger clone is one base away. No conserved phenylalanine or tryptophan is present at the end of the CDR3, so a read error is the likely explanation. The chain is built from TRBV6-6 and TRBJ2-7, with D tentatively TRBD2 (6 bases). Germline V CDR1 and CDR2: MNHNY, SVGAGI (reference sequence). This CDR3 has 15 amino acids. The V end lost 2 bases, the J end lost 4 bases, and 15 bases lay between the germline ends. The CDR3 loop reads CASSYREVGVYEQYL. The CDR3 coding sequence is TGTGCCAGCAGTTACAGGGAGGTGGGGGTTTACGAGCAGTACCTC.

This clone was recorded many times. The chain couples TRBV6-1 to TRBJ2-2, with D maybe TRBD1 (8 bases). The CDR3 covers 14 residues. Trimming shortened V by 5 bases and J by 6 bases, and 13 bases separated the two germline ends. Germline V CDR1 and CDR2: MNHNS, SASEGT. The CDR3 coding sequence is TGTGCCAGCAGTAAACAGGGGGGGGCCGGGGAGCTGTTTTTT. Translation gives CASSKQGGAGELFF.

There are many counts of this clone. The chain is built from TRBV6-1 and TRBJ2-7, with D perhaps TRBD1 (6 bases). The V gene's germline CDR1 is MNHNS and CDR2 SASEGT. V was pared by 6 bases and J by 2 bases, with 17 bases between. The length of the CDR3 is 15 residues. The CDR3 loop reads CASSHLKTGPYEQYF. In DNA form, the CDR3 reads TGTGCCAGCAGCCACCTTAAAACAGGGCCCTACGAGCAGTACTTC.